The 20 T cell receptor beta chains reported below all come from one sample, sequenced in a study of shared clonotypes between healthy human individuals. The table came from immunoSEQ multiplex PCR; TCRdb's copy has only in-frame clones and leaves some out. The table lists 750,000 to 1,000,000 clones, 80% to 95% of them singletons. In the naive CD8 group, cells lacked CD45RO and were positively selected for CCR7, so terminally differentiated effector memory CD45RA+ cells were left out. The specimen sequenced was naive CD8+ T cells sorted from blood. The receptors were gathered from a man under 40 in good health.

This clone was detected only a few times. This CDR3 is also generated by other DNA sequences in the sample. The chain joins TRBV27 to TRBJ2-7, with 9 bases fitting TRBD1. This CDR3 has 15 amino acids. Germline CDR1 reads MNHEY; CDR2 reads SMNVEV (reference sequence). V shed 0 bases, J shed 2 bases, and the junction held 2 bases outside the gene matches. Here the CDR3 DNA reads TGTGCCAGCAGTTTATCGGGGACAGGGACCTACGAGCAGTACTTC. Its protein is CASSLSGTGTYEQYF.

The chain recombines TRBV5-4 with TRBJ2-7, with D hard to call. Germline V CDR1 and CDR2: SGHNT, YYREEE (reference sequence). Trimming took 0 bases from V and 3 from J, leaving 7 bases between them. This CDR3 has 13 amino acids. The DNA for the CDR3 is TGTGCCAGCAGCTTGGACGCTAACTACGAGCAGTACTTC. Encoded protein: CASSLDANYEQYF.

Regarding this clone: Its ends do not fully match the called genes, so a read error is possible. The chain uses TRBV7-7 and TRBJ2-3; the match to TRBD2 covers 9 bases. This CDR3 spans 13 amino acids. Germline values: CDR1 SSHAT, CDR2 FNYEAQ (reference sequence). The CDR3 spells CASSKLAGDTQYF. The CDR3 region has the DNA TGTGCTAGCAGCAAACTAGCGGGAGATACGCAGTATTTT. Full variable domain (outside the CDR3, taken from reference TRBV7-7 and TRBJ2-3): GAGVSQSPRYKVTKRGQDVTLRCDPISSHATLYWYQQALGQGPEFLTYFNYEAQPDKSGLPSDRFSAERPEGSISTLTIQRTEQRDSAMYRCASSKLAGDTQYFGPGTRLTVL.

The chain joins TRBV11-3 to TRBJ2-5, with 8 bases fitting TRBD2. The CDR3 covers 15 residues. Losses at the gene ends were 5 bases for V and 1 base for J; bases not matched to a gene: 6. Germline CDR1 is SGHNT and CDR2 is YENEEA. The CDR3 DNA sequence: TGTGCCAGCAGCCAAGCTACTAGCGGCCAAGAGACCCAGTACTTC. Residues: CASSQATSGQETQYF.

The chain uses TRBV10-3 and TRBJ2-1; D ambiguous. With 4 bases removed from V and 8 bases from J, the gap between germline ends came to 12 bases. The CDR3 loop spans 13 amino acids. Germline values: CDR1 ENHRY, CDR2 SYGVKD. In DNA, the CDR3 is TGTGCCATCAGTGGGGTCTTTGGGGATGAGCAGTTCTTC. Translation: CAISGVFGDEQFF.

The chain joins TRBV7-9 to TRBJ2-1; the D gene is possibly TRBD1 (5 bases). Trimming stripped 2 bases from V and 7 bases from J, with 12 bases between. This CDR3 spans 14 amino acids. Germline CDR1 is SEHNR and CDR2 is FQNEAQ (reference sequence). The CDR3 loop is CASSLPGQSNEQFF. DNA for the CDR3: TGTGCCAGCAGCTTACCAGGACAATCAAATGAGCAGTTCTTC.

CDR3 DNA sequence: TGTGCCAGCTACGACAGGGCCGCACCTAATGAAAAACTGTTTTTT. It specifies CASYDRAAPNEKLFF. The gene calls are TRBV28 and TRBJ1-4; 7 nucleotides match TRBD1. The CDR3 totals 15 residues. Germline V gives CDR1 MDHEN, CDR2 SYDVKM. V shed 8 bases and J 3 bases; nucleotides not matched to a gene: 9.

In this sample, this clone turned up once. V usage is TRBV28 and J usage is TRBJ1-1; TRBD1 matches 8 bases. From germline, CDR1 is MDHEN and CDR2 SYDVKM. The CDR3 loop spans 16 amino acids. Trimming took 10 bases from V and 0 from J; bases not matched to a gene: 13. The CDR3 loop is CATQLATGVMNTEAFF. The DNA for the CDR3 is TGTGCCACTCAATTGGCGACAGGGGTCATGAACACTGAAGCTTTCTTT.

This chain links TRBV2 with TRBJ2-3; D remains unclear. Trimming left V 3 bases short and J 0 bases short, with 7 bases between. The CDR3 loop spans 14 amino acids. Germline CDR1 and CDR2: SNHLY and FYNNEI. CDR3 in amino acids: CASSEGKSTDTQYF. The CDR3 nucleotides are TGTGCCAGCAGTGAGGGCAAGAGCACAGATACGCAGTATTTT.

The V gene is TRBV11-2, the J gene TRBJ2-5; D gene uncertain. Germline V gives CDR1 SGHAT, CDR2 FQNNGV. CDR3 length: 13 amino acids. V lost 5 bases and J 2 bases, leaving 9 bases between the germline ends. The CDR3 reads CASSAKGQETQYF. In nucleotides, the CDR3 is TGTGCCAGCAGCGCGAAAGGTCAAGAGACCCAGTACTTC.

The rearrangement joins TRBV6-1 to TRBJ2-7; D is uncertain. This CDR3 has 14 amino acids. Germline V lookup: CDR1 MNHNS, CDR2 SASEGT. V was cut by 8 bases and J by 2 bases, with 16 bases left in between. CDR3 amino acids: CASSFTDLAYEQYF. Written as DNA, the CDR3 is TGTGCCAGCTCCTTTACGGATCTAGCCTACGAGCAGTACTTC.

Concerning this clone itself: At the DNA level, this CDR3 is encoded by other sequences in the same sample as well. The CDR3 here is CASSLESYNEQFF. CDR3 DNA: TGCGCCAGCAGCTTGGAGTCCTACAATGAGCAGTTCTTC. V usage is TRBV5-1 and J usage is TRBJ2-1, with no clear D. Germline assignment: CDR1 SGHRS and CDR2 YFSETQ. The germline V and J ends were trimmed by 0 bases and 1 base, with 2 bases remaining between them. The CDR3 has 13 amino acids.

This sequence joins TRBV7-9 and TRBJ1-1; tentatively, D is TRBD1 (5 bases). The CDR3 consists of 15 residues. The V and J ends lost 10 bases and 1 base respectively, with 19 bases between them. Germline V gives CDR1 SEHNR, CDR2 FQNEAQ (reference sequence). The CDR3 DNA sequence: TGTGCCACCAGACGCCCGGGGACCGGGAACACTGAAGCTTTCTTT. This encodes CATRRPGTGNTEAFF.

The V call is TRBV5-4, the J call TRBJ2-7, with D hard to call. Germline V gene lookup returns CDR1 SGHNT and CDR2 YYREEE (reference sequence). This CDR3 is 13 amino acids long. V was pared by 0 bases and J by 6 bases, with 10 bases between. CDR3 coding DNA: TGTGCCAGCAGCTTGGGGCTTGCTTCCGAGCAGTACTTC. This translates into CASSLGLASEQYF.

This rearrangement joins TRBV29-1 to TRBJ2-7; TRBD1 might be the D (6 bases). V was shortened by 7 bases and J by 2 bases, with 15 bases between the two germline ends. Germline V lookup: CDR1 SQVTM, CDR2 ANQGSEA. The CDR3 extends over 13 amino acids. The CDR3 DNA is TGCAGCGCTTCAAAACCAGGGGCCTACGAGCAGTACTTC. Amino acid sequence: CSASKPGAYEQYF.

The chain joins TRBV25-1 to TRBJ2-3; D not resolved. V lost 6 bases to trimming and J lost 1 base, with 5 bases between them. This CDR3 is built from 12 residues. CDR1 MGHDK and CDR2 SYGVNS come from the germline V gene. The CDR3 nucleotides are TGTGCCAGCAGCCCCGGCACAGATACGCAGTATTTT. Amino acids: CASSPGTDTQYF.

This chain connects TRBV29-1 to TRBJ2-7; perhaps TRBD1 as D (5 bases). The CDR3 is 13 residues long. Trimming pared 4 bases from V and 0 bases from J, leaving 10 bases between. The germline gives CDR1 SQVTM, CDR2 ANQGSEA. The CDR3 is CSVVTRDSYEQYF. CDR3 in DNA: TGCAGCGTTGTTACCAGGGACTCCTACGAGCAGTACTTC.

The chain uses TRBV28 and TRBJ2-3; D perhaps matches TRBD2 (5 bases). CDR1 MDHEN and CDR2 SYDVKM come from the germline V gene. Trimming stripped 5 bases from V and 4 bases from J, with 10 bases between. This CDR3 is built from 13 residues. The CDR3 coding sequence is TGTGCCAGCAGTCTAGCATGGGCAGATACGCAGTATTTT. Protein product: CASSLAWADTQYF.

The chain carries TRBV7-9 and TRBJ2-3, with TRBD2 matching 14 bases. Germline V gene sequence: CDR1 SEHNR, CDR2 FQNEAQ (reference sequence). V shed 5 bases, J shed 1 base, and the junction held 5 bases outside the gene matches. The CDR3 consists of 17 residues. CDR3 protein: CASSLWGLAGGTDTQYF. The CDR3 nucleotides read TGTGCCAGCAGCCTGTGGGGACTAGCGGGAGGCACAGATACGCAGTATTTT.

This chain connects TRBV30 to TRBJ2-2; D gene uncertain. Trimming took 2 bases from V and 5 from J, leaving 9 bases between them. Germline CDR1 is GTSNPN and CDR2 is SVGIG (reference sequence). The CDR3 is 13 amino acids. CDR3 region: CAWSFGTTGELFF. Here the CDR3 DNA reads TGTGCCTGGAGTTTTGGAACAACCGGGGAGCTGTTTTTT. The entire variable domain, with the rest obtained from reference TRBV30 and TRBJ2-2, is as follows: SQTIHQWPATLVQPVGSPLSLECTVEGTSNPNLYWYRQAAGRGLQLLFYSVGIGQISSEVPQNLSASRPQDRQFILSSKKLLLSDSGFYLCAWSFGTTGELFFGEGSRLTVL.